The TCR beta chain under discussion was sequenced for a study of T cell repertoires in cytomegalovirus infection. Study-wide context: Matching HLA type and CMV infection were both indicated by public TCR beta signatures. Study findings and constraints: The ex vivo response showed dominance by HLA-C-restricted CMV-specific TCR beta clonotypes. Summed frequency of public TCR beta families distinguished CMV carriers with the relevant HLA.

V was cut by 1 base and J by 2 bases, with 12 bases left in between. Germline V CDR1 and CDR2: MNHNY, SVGAGI (reference sequence). The CDR3 length is 15 residues. Of note for this clonotype: What it binds is unknown.

TCRdb analysed the reads with MiXCR anew, one entry per CDR3 protein. Of hundreds of thousands of distinct CDR3 sequences listed, over 9% were seen once; the top ten hold 9.5% to 13%. V gene TRBV6-6 combines with J gene TRBJ2-7, with a tentative D call TRBD2 (5 bases). The receptor was derived from a human donor in good health (CMV status not recorded). Some clones in this sample may be carry-over from other donors' samples. The sequencing sample was made of PBMCs. The CDR3 DNA reads TGTGCCAGCAGTTACTTTGCTAGCCCTGCCTACGAGCAGTACTTC. It translates to CASSYFASPAYEQYF.